The present T cell receptor beta chain was sequenced within a study of spatial heterogeneity in lung cancer. In the study overall: The donors comprised 60 to 85 untreated early-stage non-small cell lung cancer patients. Sequencing of follow-up PBMC samples took place when they were available, at a median of about two years after resection. Study outcomes and limitations: Resection blood, more than follow-up blood, showed ubiquitous expanded tumor TCRs.

Stated time point: blood at routine non-recurrence follow-up after resection. Unsorted samples of tumor, nontumor lung or frozen PBMC had their whole RNA sequenced. A single record per CDR3 protein comes from TCRdb applying MiXCR to the 5' RACE reads. The sample records some 110,000 distinct CDR3 sequences, 9% to 15% being singletons. Regarding this clonotype: The target antigen is unknown.

CDR1 is SGHRS and CDR2 is YFSETQ in the germline V gene. This CDR3 is 16 amino acids long. V lost 3 bases to trimming and J lost 7 bases; unmatched junction nucleotides: 11. The receptor was isolated from a male donor with early-stage non-small cell lung cancer. Sequencing used PBMCs, obtained at follow-up. The chain has TRBV5-1 and TRBJ2-1, with 9 bases fitting TRBD1. The CDR3 region has the DNA TGCGCCAGCAGCTCGGCCGGGACAGGGAGGTTAAATGAGCAGTTCTTC. Translated: CASSSAGTGRLNEQFF. Full variable domain (outside the CDR3, taken from reference TRBV5-1 and TRBJ2-1): KAGVTQTPRYLIKTRGQQVTLSCSPISGHRSVSWYQQTPGQGLQFLFEYFSETQRNKGNFPGRFSGRQFSNSRSEMNVSTLELGDSALYLCASSSAGTGRLNEQFFGPGTRLTVL.